This entry concerns a single T cell receptor (beta chain). Its antigen is unidentified. This sample was included in a study of response to subunit inactivated influenza vaccine. Findings of the study overall: It was suggested by the authors that few new T cells are recruited by each seasonal influenza vaccination.

This CDR3 has 14 amino acids. CDR1 is SEHNR, CDR2 FQNEAQ, per germline (reference sequence). V was trimmed by 1 base and J by 7 bases, leaving 11 bases between them. One entry per CDR3 protein results from TCRdb running MiXCR on the RT-PCR reads. The sample shows under 550,000 distinct CDR3 sequences, approximately 7.7% of them seen only once. This sequence joins TRBV7-9 and TRBJ2-1; weak D call: TRBD2 (6 bases). Sample: PBMCs from blood, taken around 25 months after vaccination. The TCR originated in a man aged 50 to 75 who received an inactivated influenza vaccine. The CDR3 spells CASSLGGVRNEQFF. CDR3 nucleotides: TGTGCCAGCAGCTTAGGCGGGGTGAGGAATGAGCAGTTCTTC. The variable domain in full, with the rest retrieved from reference TRBV7-9 and TRBJ2-1, is DTGVSQNPRHKITKRGQNVTFRCDPISEHNRLYWYRQTLGQGPEFLTYFQNEAQLEKSRLLSDRFSAERPKGSFSTLEIQRTEQGDSAMYLCASSLGGVRNEQFFGPGTRLTVL.